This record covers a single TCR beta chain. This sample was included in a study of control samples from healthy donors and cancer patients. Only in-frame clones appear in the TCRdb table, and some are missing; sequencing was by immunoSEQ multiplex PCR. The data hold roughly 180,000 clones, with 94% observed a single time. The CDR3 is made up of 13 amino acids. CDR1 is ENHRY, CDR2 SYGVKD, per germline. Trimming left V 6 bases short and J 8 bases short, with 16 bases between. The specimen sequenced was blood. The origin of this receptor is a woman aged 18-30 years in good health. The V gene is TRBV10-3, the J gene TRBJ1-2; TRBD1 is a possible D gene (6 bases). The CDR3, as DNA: TGTGCCATCAGACAGGGAGAAGGGGACGGCTACACCTTC. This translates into CAIRQGEGDGYTF.